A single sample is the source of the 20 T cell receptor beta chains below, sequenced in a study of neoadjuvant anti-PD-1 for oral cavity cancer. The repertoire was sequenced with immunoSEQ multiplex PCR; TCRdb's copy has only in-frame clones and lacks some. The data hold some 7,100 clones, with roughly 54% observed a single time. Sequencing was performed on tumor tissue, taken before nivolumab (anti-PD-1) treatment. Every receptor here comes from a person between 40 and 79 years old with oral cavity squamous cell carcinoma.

The chain's CDR3 is CASSEELGGGKETQYF. CDR3 bases: TGTGCCAGCAGTGAGGAGCTGGGCGGGGGAAAAGAGACCCAGTACTTC. The gene calls are TRBV2 and TRBJ2-5, with 7 bases lining up with TRBD2. The CDR3 consists of 16 residues. In germline, CDR1 is SNHLY, CDR2 FYNNEI. With 3 bases clipped from V and 3 bases from J, the junction kept 10 bases outside the gene matches.

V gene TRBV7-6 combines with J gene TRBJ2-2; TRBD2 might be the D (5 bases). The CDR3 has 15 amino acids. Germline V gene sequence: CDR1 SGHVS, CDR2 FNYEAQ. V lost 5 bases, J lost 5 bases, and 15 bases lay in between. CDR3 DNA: TGTGCCAGCAGCCCCGTCCCGGGGATAACCGGGGAGCTGTTTTTT. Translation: CASSPVPGITGELFF.

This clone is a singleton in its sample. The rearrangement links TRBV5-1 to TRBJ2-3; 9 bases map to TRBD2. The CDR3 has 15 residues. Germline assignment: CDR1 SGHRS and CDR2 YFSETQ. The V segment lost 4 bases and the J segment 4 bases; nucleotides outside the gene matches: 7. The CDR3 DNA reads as TGCGCCAGCAGCCTTAGCGGGAGTAAGGCAGATACGCAGTATTTT. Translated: CASSLSGSKADTQYF. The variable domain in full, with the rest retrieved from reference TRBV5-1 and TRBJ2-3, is KAGVTQTPRYLIKTRGQQVTLSCSPISGHRSVSWYQQTPGQGLQFLFEYFSETQRNKGNFPGRFSGRQFSNSRSEMNVSTLELGDSALYLCASSLSGSKADTQYFGPGTRLTVL.

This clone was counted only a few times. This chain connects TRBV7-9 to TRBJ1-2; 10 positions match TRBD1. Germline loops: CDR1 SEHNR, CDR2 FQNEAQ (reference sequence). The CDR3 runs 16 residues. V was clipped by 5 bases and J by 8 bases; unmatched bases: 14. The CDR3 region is CASSPPGTGEVWGYTF. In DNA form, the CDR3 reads TGTGCCAGCAGCCCACCCGGGACAGGGGAAGTGTGGGGCTACACCTTC.

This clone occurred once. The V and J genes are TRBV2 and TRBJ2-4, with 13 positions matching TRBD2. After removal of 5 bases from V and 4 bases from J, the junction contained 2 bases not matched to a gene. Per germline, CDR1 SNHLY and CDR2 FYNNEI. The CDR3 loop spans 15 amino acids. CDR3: CASSRTSGGKNIQYF. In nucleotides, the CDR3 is TGTGCCAGCAGTAGGACTAGCGGGGGTAAAAACATTCAGTACTTC. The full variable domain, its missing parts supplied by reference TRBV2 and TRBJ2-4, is EPEVTQTPSHQVTQMGQEVILRCVPISNHLYFYWYRQILGQKVEFLVSFYNNEISEKSEIFDDQFSVERPDGSNFTLKIRSTKLEDSAMYFCASSRTSGGKNIQYFGAGTRLSVL.

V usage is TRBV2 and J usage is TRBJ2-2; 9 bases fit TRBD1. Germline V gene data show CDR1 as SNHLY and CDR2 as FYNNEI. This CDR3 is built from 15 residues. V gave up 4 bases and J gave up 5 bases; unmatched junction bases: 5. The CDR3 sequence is CASSAGQGWTGELFF. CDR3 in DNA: TGTGCCAGCAGTGCGGGACAGGGTTGGACCGGGGAGCTGTTTTTT.

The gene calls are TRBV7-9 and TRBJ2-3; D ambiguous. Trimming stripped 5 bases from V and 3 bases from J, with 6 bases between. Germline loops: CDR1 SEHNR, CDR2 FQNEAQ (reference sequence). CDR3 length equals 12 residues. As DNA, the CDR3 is TGTGCCAGCAGCGTCAGTACAGATACGCAGTATTTT. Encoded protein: CASSVSTDTQYF.

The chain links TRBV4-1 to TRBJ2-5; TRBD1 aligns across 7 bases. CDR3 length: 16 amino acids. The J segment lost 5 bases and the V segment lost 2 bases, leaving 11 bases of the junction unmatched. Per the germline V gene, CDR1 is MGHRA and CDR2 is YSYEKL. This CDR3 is CASSQLSRGKAETQYF. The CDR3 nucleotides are TGCGCCAGCAGCCAACTTAGCAGGGGGAAGGCGGAGACCCAGTACTTC.

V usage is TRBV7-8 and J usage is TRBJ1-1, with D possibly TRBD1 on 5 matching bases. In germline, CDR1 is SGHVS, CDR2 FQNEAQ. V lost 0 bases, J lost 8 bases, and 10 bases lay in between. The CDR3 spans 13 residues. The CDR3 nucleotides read TGTGCCAGCAGCTTAGCGCGGAGGACAGAAGCTTTCTTT. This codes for CASSLARRTEAFF. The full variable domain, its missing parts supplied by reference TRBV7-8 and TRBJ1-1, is GAGVSQSPRYKVAKRGQDVALRCDPISGHVSLFWYQQALGQGPEFLTYFQNEAQLDKSGLPSDRFFAERPEGSVSTLKIQRTQQEDSAVYLCASSLARRTEAFFGQGTRLTVV.

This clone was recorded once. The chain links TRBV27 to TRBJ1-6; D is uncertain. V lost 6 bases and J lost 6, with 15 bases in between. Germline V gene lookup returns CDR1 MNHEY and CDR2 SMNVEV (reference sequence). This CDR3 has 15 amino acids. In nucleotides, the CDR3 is TGTGCCAGCAGGGGCAGGTCCGGTAGTAATTCACCCCTCCACTTT. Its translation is CASRGRSGSNSPLHF.

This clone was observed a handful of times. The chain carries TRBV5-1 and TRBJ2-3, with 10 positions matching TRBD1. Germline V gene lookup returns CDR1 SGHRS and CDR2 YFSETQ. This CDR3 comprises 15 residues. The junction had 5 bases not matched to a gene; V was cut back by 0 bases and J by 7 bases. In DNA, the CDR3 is TGCGCCAGCAGCTTGGCCCAGGACAGGGGGAATACGCAGTATTTT. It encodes CASSLAQDRGNTQYF.

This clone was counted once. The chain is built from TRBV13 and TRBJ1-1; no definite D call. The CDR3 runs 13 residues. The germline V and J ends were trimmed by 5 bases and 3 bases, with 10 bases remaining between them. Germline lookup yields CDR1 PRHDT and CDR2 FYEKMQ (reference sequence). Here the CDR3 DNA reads TGTGCCAGCAGCCTGCCGCGGGACACTGAAGCTTTCTTT. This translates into CASSLPRDTEAFF. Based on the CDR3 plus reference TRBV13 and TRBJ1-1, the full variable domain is AAGVIQSPRHLIKEKRETATLKCYPIPRHDTVYWYQQGPGQDPQFLISFYEKMQSDKGSIPDRFSAQQFSDYHSELNMSSLELGDSALYFCASSLPRDTEAFFGQGTRLTVV.

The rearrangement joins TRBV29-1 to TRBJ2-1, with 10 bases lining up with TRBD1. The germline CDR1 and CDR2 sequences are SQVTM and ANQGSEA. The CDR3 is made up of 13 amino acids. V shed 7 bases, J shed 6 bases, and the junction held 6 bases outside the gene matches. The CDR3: CSGKDRGANEQFF. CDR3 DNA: TGCAGCGGCAAGGACAGGGGGGCCAATGAGCAGTTCTTC.

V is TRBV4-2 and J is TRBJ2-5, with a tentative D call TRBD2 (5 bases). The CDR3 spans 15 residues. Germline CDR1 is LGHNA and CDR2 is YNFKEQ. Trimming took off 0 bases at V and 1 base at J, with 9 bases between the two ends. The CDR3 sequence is CASSQDGAAQETQYF. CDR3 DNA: TGTGCCAGCAGCCAAGATGGAGCGGCCCAAGAGACCCAGTACTTC.

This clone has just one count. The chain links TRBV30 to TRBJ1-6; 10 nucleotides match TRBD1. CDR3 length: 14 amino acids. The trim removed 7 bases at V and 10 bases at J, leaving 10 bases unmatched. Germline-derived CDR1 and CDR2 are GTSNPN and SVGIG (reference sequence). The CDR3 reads CASKSWTGGSPLHF. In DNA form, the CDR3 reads TGTGCCTCCAAGTCCTGGACAGGGGGATCACCCCTCCACTTT.

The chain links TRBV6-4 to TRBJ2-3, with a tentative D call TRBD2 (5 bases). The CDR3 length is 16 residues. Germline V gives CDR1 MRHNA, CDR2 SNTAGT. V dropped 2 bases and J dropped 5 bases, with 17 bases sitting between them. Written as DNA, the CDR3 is TGTGCCAGCAGTGACCTAGAGCGGCTACGGGAAGATACGCAGTATTTT. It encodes CASSDLERLREDTQYF.

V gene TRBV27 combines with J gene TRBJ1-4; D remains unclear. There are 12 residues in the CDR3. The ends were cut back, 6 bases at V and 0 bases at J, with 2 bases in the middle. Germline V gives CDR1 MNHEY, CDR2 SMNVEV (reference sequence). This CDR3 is CASRTTNEKLFF. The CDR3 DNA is TGTGCCAGCAGGACAACTAATGAAAAACTGTTTTTT.

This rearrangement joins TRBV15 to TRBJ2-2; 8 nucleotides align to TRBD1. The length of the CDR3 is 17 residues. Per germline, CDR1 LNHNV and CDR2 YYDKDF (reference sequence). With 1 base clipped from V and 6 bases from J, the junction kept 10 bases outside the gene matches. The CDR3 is CATSRGGTGAVSGELFF. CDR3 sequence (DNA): TGTGCCACCAGCAGAGGGGGGACAGGTGCGGTCTCCGGGGAGCTGTTTTTT.

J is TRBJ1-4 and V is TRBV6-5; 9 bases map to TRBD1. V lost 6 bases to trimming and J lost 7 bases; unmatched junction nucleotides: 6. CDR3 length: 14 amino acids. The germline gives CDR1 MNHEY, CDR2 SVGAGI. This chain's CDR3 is CASSHRDRAEKLFF. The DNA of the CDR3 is TGTGCCAGCAGCCACCGGGACAGGGCTGAAAAACTGTTTTTT.

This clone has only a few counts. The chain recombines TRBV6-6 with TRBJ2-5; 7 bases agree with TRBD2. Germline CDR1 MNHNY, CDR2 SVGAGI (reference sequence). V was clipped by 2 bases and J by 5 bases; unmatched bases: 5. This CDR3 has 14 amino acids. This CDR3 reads CASSYHAGVETQYF. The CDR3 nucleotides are TGTGCCAGCAGTTACCACGCGGGAGTGGAGACCCAGTACTTC.